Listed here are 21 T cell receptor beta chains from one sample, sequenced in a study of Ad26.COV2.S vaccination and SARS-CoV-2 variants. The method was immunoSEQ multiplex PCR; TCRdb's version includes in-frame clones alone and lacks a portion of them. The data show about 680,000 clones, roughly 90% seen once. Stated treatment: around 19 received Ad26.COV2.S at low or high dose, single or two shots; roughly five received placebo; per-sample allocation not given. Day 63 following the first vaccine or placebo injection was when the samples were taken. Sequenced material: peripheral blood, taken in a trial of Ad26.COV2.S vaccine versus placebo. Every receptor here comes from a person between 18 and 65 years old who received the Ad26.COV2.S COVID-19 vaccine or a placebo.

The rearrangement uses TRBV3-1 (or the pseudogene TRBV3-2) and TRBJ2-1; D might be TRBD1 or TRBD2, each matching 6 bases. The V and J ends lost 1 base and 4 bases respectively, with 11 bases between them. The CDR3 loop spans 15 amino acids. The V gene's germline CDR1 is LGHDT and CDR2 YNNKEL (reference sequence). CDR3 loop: CASSQGGAGYNEQFF. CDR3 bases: TGTGCCAGCAGCCAAGGGGGGGCAGGGTACAATGAGCAGTTCTTC.

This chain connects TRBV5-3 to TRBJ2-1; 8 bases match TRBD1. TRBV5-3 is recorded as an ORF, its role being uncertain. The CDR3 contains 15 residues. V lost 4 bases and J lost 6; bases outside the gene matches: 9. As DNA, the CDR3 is TGTGCCAGAAGCCTGGGCCCGGACAGGGTCAATGAGCAGTTCTTC. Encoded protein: CARSLGPDRVNEQFF.

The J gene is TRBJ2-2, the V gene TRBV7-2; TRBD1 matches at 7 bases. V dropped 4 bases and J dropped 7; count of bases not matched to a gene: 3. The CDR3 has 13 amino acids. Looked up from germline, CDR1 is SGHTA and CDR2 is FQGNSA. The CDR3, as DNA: TGTGCCAGCAGCTCCCAGGGGGTCGGGGAGCTGTTTTTT. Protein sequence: CASSSQGVGELFF.

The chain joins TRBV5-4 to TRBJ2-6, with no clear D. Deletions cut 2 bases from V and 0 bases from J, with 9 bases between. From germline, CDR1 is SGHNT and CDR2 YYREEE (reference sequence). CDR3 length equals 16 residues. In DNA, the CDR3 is TGTGCCAGCAGCTTATCACTACCCTCTGGGGCCAACGTCCTGACTTTC. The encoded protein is CASSLSLPSGANVLTF.

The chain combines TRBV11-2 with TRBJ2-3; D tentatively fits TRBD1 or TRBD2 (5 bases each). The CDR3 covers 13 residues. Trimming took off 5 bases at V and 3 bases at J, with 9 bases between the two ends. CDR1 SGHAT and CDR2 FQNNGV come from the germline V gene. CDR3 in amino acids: CASSLGTTDTQYF. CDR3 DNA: TGTGCCAGCAGCCTCGGGACGACAGATACGCAGTATTTT.

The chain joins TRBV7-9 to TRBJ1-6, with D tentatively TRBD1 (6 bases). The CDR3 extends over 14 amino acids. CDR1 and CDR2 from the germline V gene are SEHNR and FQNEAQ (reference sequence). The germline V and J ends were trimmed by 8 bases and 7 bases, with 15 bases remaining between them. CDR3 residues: CASGNGRGNSPLHF. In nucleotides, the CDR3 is TGTGCCAGCGGGAATGGGAGGGGGAATTCACCCCTCCACTTT.

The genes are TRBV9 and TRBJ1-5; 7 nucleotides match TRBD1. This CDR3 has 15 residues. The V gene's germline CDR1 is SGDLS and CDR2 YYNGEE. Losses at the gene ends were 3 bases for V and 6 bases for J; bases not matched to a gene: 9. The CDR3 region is CASSAGTDGVQPQHF. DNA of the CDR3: TGTGCCAGCAGCGCCGGGACAGACGGGGTTCAGCCCCAGCATTTT.

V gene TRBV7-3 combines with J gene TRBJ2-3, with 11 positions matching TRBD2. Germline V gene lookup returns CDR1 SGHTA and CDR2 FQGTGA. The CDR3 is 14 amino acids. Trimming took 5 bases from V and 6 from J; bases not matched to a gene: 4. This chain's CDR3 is CASSPLAGADTQYF. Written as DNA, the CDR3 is TGTGCCAGCAGCCCACTAGCGGGGGCGGATACGCAGTATTTT.

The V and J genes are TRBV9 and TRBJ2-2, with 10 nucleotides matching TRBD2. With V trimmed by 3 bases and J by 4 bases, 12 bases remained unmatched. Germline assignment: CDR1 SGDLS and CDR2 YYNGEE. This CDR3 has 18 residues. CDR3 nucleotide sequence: TGTGCCAGCAGCGCGAGGCCCCTAGCGGGGGTTTCCACCGGGGAGCTGTTTTTT. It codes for CASSARPLAGVSTGELFF.

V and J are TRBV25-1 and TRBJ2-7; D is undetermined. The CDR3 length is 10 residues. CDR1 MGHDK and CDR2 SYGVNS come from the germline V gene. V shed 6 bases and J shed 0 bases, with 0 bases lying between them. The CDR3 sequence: CASSSYEQYF. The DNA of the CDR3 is TGTGCCAGCAGCTCCTACGAGCAGTACTTC.

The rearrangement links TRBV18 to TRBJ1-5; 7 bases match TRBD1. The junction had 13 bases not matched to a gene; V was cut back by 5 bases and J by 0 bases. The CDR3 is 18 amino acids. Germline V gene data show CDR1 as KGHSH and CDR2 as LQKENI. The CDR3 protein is CASSSGTAGGNSNQPQHF. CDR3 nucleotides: TGTGCCAGCTCATCCGGGACGGCAGGGGGAAATAGCAATCAGCCCCAGCATTTT.

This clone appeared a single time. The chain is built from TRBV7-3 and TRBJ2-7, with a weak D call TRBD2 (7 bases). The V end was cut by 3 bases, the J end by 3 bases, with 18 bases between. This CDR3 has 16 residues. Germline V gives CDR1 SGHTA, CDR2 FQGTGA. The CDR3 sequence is CASSFRGGHFGYEQYF. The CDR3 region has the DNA TGTGCCAGCAGCTTTAGGGGGGGCCATTTCGGCTACGAGCAGTACTTC.

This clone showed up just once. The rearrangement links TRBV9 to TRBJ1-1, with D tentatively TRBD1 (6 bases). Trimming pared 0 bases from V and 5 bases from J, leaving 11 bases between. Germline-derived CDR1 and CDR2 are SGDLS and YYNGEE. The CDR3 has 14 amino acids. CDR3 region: CASSVGGARTEAFF. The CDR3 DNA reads TGTGCCAGCAGCGTAGGGGGGGCGCGAACTGAAGCTTTCTTT.

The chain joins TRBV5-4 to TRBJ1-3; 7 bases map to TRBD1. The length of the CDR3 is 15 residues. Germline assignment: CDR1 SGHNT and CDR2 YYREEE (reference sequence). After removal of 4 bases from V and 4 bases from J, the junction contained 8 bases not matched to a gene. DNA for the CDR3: TGTGCCAGCAGCATCCCCGGGACAGCAGGAAACACCATATATTTT. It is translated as CASSIPGTAGNTIYF. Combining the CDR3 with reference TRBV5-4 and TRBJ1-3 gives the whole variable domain ETGVTQSPTHLIKTRGQQVTLRCSSQSGHNTVSWYQQALGQGPQFIFQYYREEENGRGNFPPRFSGLQFPNYSSELNVNALELDDSALYLCASSIPGTAGNTIYFGEGSWLTVV.

Here the CDR3 reads CASSSPDTASTDTQYF. The CDR3 coding sequence is TGTGCCAGCAGTTCCCCGGACACCGCTAGCACAGATACGCAGTATTTT. The chain carries TRBV27 and TRBJ2-3; D perhaps matches TRBD1 (5 bases). The CDR3 runs 16 residues. CDR1 MNHEY and CDR2 SMNVEV come from the germline V gene (reference sequence). With 4 bases removed from V and 0 bases from J, the gap between germline ends came to 14 bases.

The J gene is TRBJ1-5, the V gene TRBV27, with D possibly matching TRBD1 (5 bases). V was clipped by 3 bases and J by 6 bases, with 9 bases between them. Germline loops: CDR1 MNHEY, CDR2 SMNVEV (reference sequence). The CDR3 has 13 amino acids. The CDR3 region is CASSLGHPQPQHF. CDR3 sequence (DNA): TGTGCCAGCAGTTTGGGGCACCCTCAGCCCCAGCATTTT.

DNA of the CDR3: TGTGCCAGCTCACCGAAAGGGGGCGTGGGCACTGAAGCTTTCTTT. Its translation is CASSPKGGVGTEAFF. This sequence joins TRBV18 and TRBJ1-1; 7 nucleotides match TRBD1. Germline V gene data show CDR1 as KGHSH and CDR2 as LQKENI. Losses at the gene ends were 3 bases for V and 4 bases for J; bases not matched to a gene: 8. There are 15 residues in the CDR3. The full variable domain, rest sourced from reference TRBV18 and TRBJ1-1, is NAGVMQNPRHLVRRRGQEARLRCSPMKGHSHVYWYRQLPEEGLKFMVYLQKENIIDESGMPKERFSAEFPKEGPSILRIQQVVRGDSAAYFCASSPKGGVGTEAFFGQGTRLTVV.

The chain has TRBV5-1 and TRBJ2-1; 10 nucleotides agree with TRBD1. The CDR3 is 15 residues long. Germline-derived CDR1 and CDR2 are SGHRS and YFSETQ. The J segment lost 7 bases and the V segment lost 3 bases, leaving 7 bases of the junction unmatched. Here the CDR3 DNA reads TGCGCCAGCAGCTCCCGACAGGGGGCGGCAAATGAGCAGTTCTTC. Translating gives CASSSRQGAANEQFF.

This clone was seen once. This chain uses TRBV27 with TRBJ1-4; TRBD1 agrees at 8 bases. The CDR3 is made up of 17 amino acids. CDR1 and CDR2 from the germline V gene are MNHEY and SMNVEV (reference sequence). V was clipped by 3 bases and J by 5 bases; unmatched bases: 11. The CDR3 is CASSFFLTRGLNEKLFF. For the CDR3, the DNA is TGTGCCAGCAGTTTTTTCCTTACCAGGGGGCTGAATGAAAAACTGTTTTTT. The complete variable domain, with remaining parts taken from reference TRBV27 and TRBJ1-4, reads EAQVTQNPRYLITVTGKKLTVTCSQNMNHEYMSWYRQDPGLGLRQIYYSMNVEVTDKGDVPEGYKVSRKEKRNFPLILESPSPNQTSLYFCASSFFLTRGLNEKLFFGSGTQLSVL.

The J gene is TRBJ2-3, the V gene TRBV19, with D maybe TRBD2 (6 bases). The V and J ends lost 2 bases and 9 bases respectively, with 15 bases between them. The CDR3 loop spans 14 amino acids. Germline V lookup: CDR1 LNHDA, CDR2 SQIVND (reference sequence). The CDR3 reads CASSINREQKTQYF. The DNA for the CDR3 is TGTGCCAGTAGTATAAATCGGGAGCAAAAGACGCAGTATTTT.

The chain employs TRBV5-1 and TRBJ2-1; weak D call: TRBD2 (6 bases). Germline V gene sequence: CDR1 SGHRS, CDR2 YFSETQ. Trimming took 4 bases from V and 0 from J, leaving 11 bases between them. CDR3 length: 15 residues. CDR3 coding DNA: TGCGCCAGCAGCATCGGGACTTACTCCTACAATGAGCAGTTCTTC. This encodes CASSIGTYSYNEQFF.